One and the same sample provided the 17 T cell receptor beta chains below, sequenced in a study of control samples from healthy donors and cancer patients. Some clones are missing from TCRdb's copy, which holds only in-frame ones; the method was immunoSEQ multiplex PCR. The repertoire holds about 180,000 clones, with around 90% as singletons. What was sequenced was blood. The receptor source for this set is a young man in good health.

As DNA, the CDR3 is TGCGCCAGCAAGACAGGGGCCGCGGGTTCACCCCTCCACTTT. Translation: CASKTGAAGSPLHF. This chain uses TRBV5-1 with TRBJ1-6; TRBD1 aligns across 8 bases. CDR1 SGHRS and CDR2 YFSETQ come from the germline V gene. This CDR3 comprises 14 residues. V was pared by 6 bases and J by 9 bases, with 8 bases of the junction left unmatched.

This clone has a single count. This rearrangement joins TRBV11-2 to TRBJ2-2, with 12 bases identical to TRBD1. The CDR3 is made up of 16 amino acids. Losses at the gene ends were 3 bases for V and 7 bases for J; bases not matched to a gene: 6. Per the germline V gene, CDR1 is SGHAT and CDR2 is FQNNGV. The CDR3 sequence is CASSLTGTGGSGELFF. The CDR3 nucleotides read TGTGCCAGCAGCTTGACCGGGACAGGGGGCAGCGGGGAGCTGTTTTTT.

The gene calls are TRBV18 and TRBJ2-3; D gene uncertain. CDR1 is KGHSH, CDR2 LQKENI, per germline. The V gene lost 3 bases and the J gene lost 6 bases, with 4 bases spanning the gap. CDR3 length: 11 amino acids. The CDR3, as DNA: TGTGCCAGCTCACCTAGGGATACGCAGTATTTT. Residues: CASSPRDTQYF.

V usage is TRBV19 and J usage is TRBJ2-3, with 12 bases lining up with TRBD2. V shed 7 bases, J shed 2 bases, and the junction held 4 bases outside the gene matches. Germline loops: CDR1 LNHDA, CDR2 SQIVND (reference sequence). The CDR3 spans 15 residues. CDR3 DNA: TGTGCCAGTACCGGACTAGCGGGAAACACAGATACGCAGTATTTT. Its translation is CASTGLAGNTDTQYF.

V gene TRBV4-1 combines with J gene TRBJ2-1, with no clear D. In germline, CDR1 is MGHRA, CDR2 YSYEKL. This CDR3 region has 14 residues. The V end lost 4 bases, the J end lost 0 bases, and 7 bases lay between the germline ends. The CDR3 DNA sequence: TGCGCCAGCAGCCCACAGAGCTCCTACAATGAGCAGTTCTTC. This translates into CASSPQSSYNEQFF.

V usage is TRBV19 and J usage is TRBJ1-1; weak D call: TRBD1 (6 bases). V lost 0 bases and J lost 11, with 13 bases in between. The CDR3 length is 13 residues. Looked up from germline, CDR1 is LNHDA and CDR2 is SQIVND (reference sequence). CDR3 coding DNA: TGTGCCAGTAGTATAGATTTCGGACAGTGGGCTTTCTTT. Encoded protein: CASSIDFGQWAFF.

The gene calls are TRBV30 and TRBJ2-7; 7 bases align to TRBD1. The CDR3 consists of 17 residues. Germline trimming cut 1 base from V and 3 bases from J; bases unmatched to any gene: 15. Germline CDR1 reads GTSNPN; CDR2 reads SVGIG (reference sequence). CDR3 loop: CAWSAWGRQGPNYEQYF. The CDR3 DNA sequence: TGTGCCTGGAGTGCTTGGGGCCGACAGGGCCCCAACTACGAGCAGTACTTC. Filled out from reference TRBV30 and TRBJ2-7, the complete variable domain reads SQTIHQWPATLVQPVGSPLSLECTVEGTSNPNLYWYRQAAGRGLQLLFYSVGIGQISSEVPQNLSASRPQDRQFILSSKKLLLSDSGFYLCAWSAWGRQGPNYEQYFGPGTRLTVT.

The chain is built from TRBV7-9 and TRBJ1-2, with D possibly being TRBD1 (5 bases). The CDR3 loop spans 14 amino acids. V shed 1 base and J shed 8 bases, with 14 bases lying between them. Germline-derived CDR1 and CDR2 are SEHNR and FQNEAQ (reference sequence). CDR3 DNA: TGTGCCAGCAGCTTAGGGGACCTGGCTCACGGCTACACCTTC. It translates to CASSLGDLAHGYTF. Using reference TRBV7-9 and TRBJ1-2 for the parts outside the CDR3, the full variable domain is DTGVSQNPRHKITKRGQNVTFRCDPISEHNRLYWYRQTLGQGPEFLTYFQNEAQLEKSRLLSDRFSAERPKGSFSTLEIQRTEQGDSAMYLCASSLGDLAHGYTFGSGTRLTVV.

The chain recombines TRBV27 with TRBJ2-3; the D is unclear. Trimming left V 5 bases short and J 5 bases short, with 17 bases between. The CDR3 has 15 amino acids. In germline, CDR1 is MNHEY, CDR2 SMNVEV (reference sequence). The CDR3 DNA reads TGTGCCAGCAGTGCGCGAGTGTTTCTTTTAGATACGCAGTATTTT. Translation gives CASSARVFLLDTQYF.

The chain is built from TRBV11-2 and TRBJ1-1; 12 bases are a match to TRBD1. V lost 0 bases, J lost 1 base, and 6 bases stayed unmatched. Germline V gives CDR1 SGHAT, CDR2 FQNNGV. The CDR3 runs 18 residues. CDR3 amino acids: CASSLDPGQGASNTEAFF. CDR3 coding DNA: TGTGCCAGCAGCTTAGATCCGGGACAGGGGGCCTCGAACACTGAAGCTTTCTTT.

The J gene is TRBJ1-5, the V gene TRBV27; 10 positions match TRBD1. Unmatched junction bases numbered 14, after V lost 2 bases and J lost 7 bases. There are 18 residues in the CDR3. Per germline, CDR1 MNHEY and CDR2 SMNVEV (reference sequence). DNA for the CDR3: TGTGCCAGCAGTTTAAGGCCCTTCGGGACAGGGGCCTGGCAGCCCCAGCATTTT. It specifies CASSLRPFGTGAWQPQHF.

Notes on this clone: The sample has other DNA sequences that encode this CDR3 too. This sequence joins TRBV2 and TRBJ1-4; D remains ambiguous. CDR1 and CDR2 from the germline V gene are SNHLY and FYNNEI. V gave up 1 base and J gave up 11 bases, with 8 bases separating them. CDR3 length: 12 residues. CDR3: CASSEGGEKLFF. CDR3 sequence (DNA): TGTGCCAGCAGTGAAGGGGGAGAGAAACTGTTTTTT.

The J gene is TRBJ1-4, the V gene TRBV18, with D possibly being TRBD1 (6 bases). With 3 bases removed from V and 3 bases from J, the gap between germline ends came to 11 bases. CDR3 length: 15 residues. Germline V gene sequence: CDR1 KGHSH, CDR2 LQKENI. The CDR3 sequence: CASSPAGGPNEKLFF. The CDR3 region has the DNA TGTGCCAGCTCACCGGCGGGGGGGCCTAATGAAAAACTGTTTTTT.

The J gene is TRBJ1-3, the V gene TRBV4-2; D gene uncertain. The CDR3 totals 16 residues. Germline values: CDR1 LGHNA, CDR2 YNFKEQ. V gave up 0 bases and J gave up 0 bases, with 9 bases separating them. Written as DNA, the CDR3 is TGTGCCAGCAGCCAAGATCCGTCTAACTCTGGAAACACCATATATTTT. Encoded protein: CASSQDPSNSGNTIYF.

V gene TRBV18 combines with J gene TRBJ1-5; D might be TRBD1 (6 bases). The CDR3 extends over 14 amino acids. Trimming cost V 3 bases and J 3 bases, with 9 bases left between them. Per the germline V gene, CDR1 is KGHSH and CDR2 is LQKENI. CDR3 in DNA: TGTGCCAGCTCACCTGGACAGCCCAATCAGCCCCAGCATTTT. Translation gives CASSPGQPNQPQHF.

The CDR3 DNA reads TGTGCCAGTCGCAGGGGGCGCGGGCTTAGTGAAAAACTGTTTTTT. It yields the protein CASRRGRGLSEKLFF. The V call is TRBV7-8, the J call TRBJ1-4; 8 bases line up with TRBD1. The CDR3 spans 15 residues. Germline loops: CDR1 SGHVS, CDR2 FQNEAQ. V trimming: 9 bases; J trimming: 7 bases; junction bases outside the gene matches: 13.

This clone showed up just a few times. V usage is TRBV7-9 and J usage is TRBJ1-6; D not resolved. Trimming pared 0 bases from V and 6 bases from J, leaving 15 bases between. CDR1 SEHNR and CDR2 FQNEAQ come from the germline V gene (reference sequence). The CDR3 has 17 residues. CDR3 region: CASSLAVGGSSNSPLHF. As DNA, the CDR3 is TGTGCCAGCAGCTTAGCTGTAGGAGGGTCTTCTAATTCACCCCTCCACTTT.